The 10 T cell receptor beta chains in this list originate from one sample, sequenced in a study of blood T cell repertoires in COVID-19. TCRdb's copy holds only in-frame clones and misses some; the assay was immunoSEQ multiplex PCR. The data contain 55,000 to 75,000 clones, 90% to 95% of them singletons. Sequencing input: peripheral blood. The receptors come from a human donor in a cohort sampled during active COVID-19.

V and J are TRBV1 and TRBJ2-7; the table gives TRBD1 as D, unverified against the DNA. TRBV1 is shown as a pseudogene. This CDR3 region has 17 residues. The CDR3 protein is CTSSQVPDRGVSYEQYF. For the CDR3, the DNA is TGCACCAGCAGCCAAGTCCCTGACAGGGGCGTTTCCTACGAGCAGTACTTC.

The chain combines TRBV11-2 with TRBJ2-7; 8 nucleotides align to TRBD1. From germline, CDR1 is SGHAT and CDR2 FQNNGV. V lost 5 bases, J lost 0 bases, and 12 bases stayed unmatched. This CDR3 contains 17 residues. The CDR3 DNA is TGTGCCAGCAGCCCGGACAGGGACTCACCTTCCTCCTACGAGCAGTACTTC. Its protein product is CASSPDRDSPSSYEQYF.

The chain links TRBV5-6 to TRBJ2-7, with unresolved D. The CDR3 sequence is 13 residues long. V lost 4 bases and J 3 bases, leaving 11 bases between the germline ends. Germline V gene sequence: CDR1 SGHDT, CDR2 YYEEEE. CDR3 loop: CASSPVFSYEQYF. CDR3 bases: TGTGCCAGCAGCCCTGTATTTAGCTACGAGCAGTACTTC.

This clone has only a few counts. This sequence joins TRBV2 and TRBJ1-1, with no clear D. Trimming pared 6 bases from V and 6 bases from J, leaving 8 bases between. This CDR3 region has 11 residues. Germline assignment: CDR1 SNHLY and CDR2 FYNNEI. As DNA, the CDR3 is TGTGCCAGCAGGGTGGCAGCTGAAGCTTTCTTT. It translates to CASRVAAEAFF.

The J gene is TRBJ2-1, the V gene TRBV6-6; D gene unclear. The CDR3 totals 14 residues. V lost 0 bases and J lost 10, with 13 bases in between. Germline V gene data show CDR1 as MNHNY and CDR2 as SVGAGI (reference sequence). The CDR3: CASSYSRQDWEQFF. CDR3 DNA: TGTGCCAGCAGTTACTCTCGGCAGGATTGGGAGCAGTTCTTC.

This clone appeared a few times. The genes are TRBV15 and TRBJ1-1; maybe TRBD1 (6 bases). Germline loops: CDR1 LNHNV, CDR2 YYDKDF (reference sequence). V shed 5 bases and J shed 13 bases, with 14 bases lying between them. The CDR3 is 11 amino acids. In nucleotides, the CDR3 is TGTGCCACCAGCGAGGGGGTAAAGGATTTCTTT. Translation gives CATSEGVKDFF.

The V and J genes are TRBV27 and TRBJ2-7, with 7 nucleotides matching TRBD2. V shed 8 bases, J shed 2 bases, and the junction held 3 bases outside the gene matches. This CDR3 is built from 12 residues. Germline loops: CDR1 MNHEY, CDR2 SMNVEV (reference sequence). CDR3 protein: CASGLGPYEQYF. The CDR3 DNA follows: TGTGCCAGCGGACTAGGCCCCTACGAGCAGTACTTC.

This chain links TRBV5-6 with TRBJ2-7; 7 bases fit TRBD1. Per germline, CDR1 SGHDT and CDR2 YYEEEE. V was clipped by 2 bases and J by 9 bases; unmatched bases: 14. The CDR3 consists of 15 residues. The CDR3 nucleotides read TGTGCCAGCAGCTTCGCCGGGACAGTTCCGTTCTGGCAGTACTTC. It yields the protein CASSFAGTVPFWQYF.

This clone was seen more than once but under ten times. The chain combines TRBV27 with TRBJ2-7; 9 bases are a match to TRBD1. Germline trimming cut 10 bases from V and 2 bases from J; bases unmatched to any gene: 9. This CDR3 is 14 amino acids long. Per germline, CDR1 MNHEY and CDR2 SMNVEV (reference sequence). This CDR3 reads CANERDRETYEQYF. In nucleotides, the CDR3 is TGTGCCAATGAGCGGGACAGGGAAACCTACGAGCAGTACTTC.

J is TRBJ2-7 and V is TRBV2; D ambiguous. CDR1 is SNHLY and CDR2 is FYNNEI in the germline V gene. This CDR3 is built from 14 residues. V lost 5 bases to trimming and J lost 4 bases, with 15 bases between them. This CDR3 reads CASSSLRSRYEQYF. DNA for the CDR3: TGTGCCAGCAGTTCGTTACGATCGAGATACGAGCAGTACTTC.